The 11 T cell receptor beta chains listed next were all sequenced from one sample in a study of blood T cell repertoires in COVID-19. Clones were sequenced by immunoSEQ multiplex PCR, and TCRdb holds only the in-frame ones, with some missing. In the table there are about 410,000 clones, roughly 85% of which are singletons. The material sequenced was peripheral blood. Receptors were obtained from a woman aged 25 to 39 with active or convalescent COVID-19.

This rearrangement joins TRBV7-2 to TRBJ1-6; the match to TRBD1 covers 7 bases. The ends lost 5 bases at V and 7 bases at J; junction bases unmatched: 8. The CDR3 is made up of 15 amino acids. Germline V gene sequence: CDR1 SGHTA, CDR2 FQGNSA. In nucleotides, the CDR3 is TGTGCCAGCAGCCAGCAGGGGGTCCCCAATTCACCCCTCCACTTT. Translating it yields CASSQQGVPNSPLHF.

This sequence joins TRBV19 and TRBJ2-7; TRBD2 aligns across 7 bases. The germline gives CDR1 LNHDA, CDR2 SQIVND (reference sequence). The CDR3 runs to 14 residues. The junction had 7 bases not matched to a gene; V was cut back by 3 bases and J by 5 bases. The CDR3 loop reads CASSMGGLADEQYF. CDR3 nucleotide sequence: TGTGCCAGTAGTATGGGCGGGCTAGCGGACGAGCAGTACTTC.

Here the CDR3 reads CSARPSRGETQYF. CDR3 nucleotides: TGCAGCGCCCGACCCTCCCGGGGAGAGACCCAGTACTTC. The chain links TRBV29-1 to TRBJ2-5; the D gene is possibly TRBD2 (5 bases). V was cut by 7 bases and J by 4 bases, with 16 bases left in between. CDR3 length: 13 residues. Per the germline V gene, CDR1 is SQVTM and CDR2 is ANQGSEA.

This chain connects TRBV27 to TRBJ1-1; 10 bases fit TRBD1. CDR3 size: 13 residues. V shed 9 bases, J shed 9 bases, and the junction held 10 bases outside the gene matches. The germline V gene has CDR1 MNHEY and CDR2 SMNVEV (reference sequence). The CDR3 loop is CARSRDRGLKAFF. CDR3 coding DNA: TGTGCCAGGTCCCGGGACAGGGGATTAAAAGCTTTCTTT.

This chain's CDR3 is CASSLARTSGSREQFF. DNA of the CDR3: TGTGCCAGCAGCTTGGCCCGGACTAGCGGGAGCCGGGAGCAGTTCTTC. The rearrangement uses TRBV5-8 and TRBJ2-1; 13 nucleotides match TRBD2. The CDR3 consists of 16 residues. Germline loops: CDR1 SGHTS, CDR2 YDEGEE. The V and J ends lost 0 bases and 10 bases, in that order; junction bases with no gene match: 7.

The CDR3 is CASGRGADTQYF. The CDR3 coding sequence is TGTGCCAGCGGTCGGGGGGCAGATACGCAGTATTTT. The chain is built from TRBV2 and TRBJ2-3; TRBD2 matches 7 bases. Unmatched junction bases numbered 3, after V lost 8 bases and J lost 4 bases. CDR1 and CDR2 from the germline V gene are SNHLY and FYNNEI. The length of the CDR3 is 12 residues. Combining the CDR3 with reference TRBV2 and TRBJ2-3 gives the whole variable domain EPEVTQTPSHQVTQMGQEVILRCVPISNHLYFYWYRQILGQKVEFLVSFYNNEISEKSEIFDDQFSVERPDGSNFTLKIRSTKLEDSAMYFCASGRGADTQYFGPGTRLTVL.

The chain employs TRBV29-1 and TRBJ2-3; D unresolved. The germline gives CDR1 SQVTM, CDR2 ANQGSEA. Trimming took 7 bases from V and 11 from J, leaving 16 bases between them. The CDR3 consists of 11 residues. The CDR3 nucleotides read TGCAGCGCACAATCGGGTTCCCAGCAGTATTTT. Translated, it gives CSAQSGSQQYF.

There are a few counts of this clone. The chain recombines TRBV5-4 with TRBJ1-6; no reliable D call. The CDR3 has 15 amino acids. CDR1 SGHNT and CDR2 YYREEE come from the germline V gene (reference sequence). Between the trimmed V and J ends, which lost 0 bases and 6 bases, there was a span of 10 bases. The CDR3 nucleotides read TGTGCCAGCAGCTTGGGGGCAGAACCTAATTCACCCCTCCACTTT. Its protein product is CASSLGAEPNSPLHF. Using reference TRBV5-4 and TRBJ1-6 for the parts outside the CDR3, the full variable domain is ETGVTQSPTHLIKTRGQQVTLRCSSQSGHNTVSWYQQALGQGPQFIFQYYREEENGRGNFPPRFSGLQFPNYSSELNVNALELDDSALYLCASSLGAEPNSPLHFGNGTRLTVT.

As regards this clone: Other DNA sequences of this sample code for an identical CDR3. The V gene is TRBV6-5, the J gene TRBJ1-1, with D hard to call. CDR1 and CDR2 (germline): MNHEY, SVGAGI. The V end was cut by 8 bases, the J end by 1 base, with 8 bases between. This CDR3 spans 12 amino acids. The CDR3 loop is CASRAGNTEAFF. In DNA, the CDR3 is TGTGCCAGCCGAGCAGGGAACACTGAAGCTTTCTTT.

The CDR3 sequence: CASSLGGGLLYNEQFF. The CDR3 bases are TGTGCCAGCAGTCTTGGGGGCGGGCTCCTCTACAATGAGCAGTTCTTC. V is TRBV25-1 and J is TRBJ2-1, with D possibly matching TRBD1 (6 bases). Trimming left V 5 bases short and J 3 bases short, with 17 bases between. The CDR3 loop spans 16 amino acids. Germline CDR1 reads MGHDK; CDR2 reads SYGVNS.

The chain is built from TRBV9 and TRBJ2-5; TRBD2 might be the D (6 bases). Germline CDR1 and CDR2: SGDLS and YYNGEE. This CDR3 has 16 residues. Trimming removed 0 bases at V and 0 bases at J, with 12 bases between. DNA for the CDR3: TGTGCCAGCAGCGTAGTTTCCCTAGCGTACCAAGAGACCCAGTACTTC. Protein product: CASSVVSLAYQETQYF.